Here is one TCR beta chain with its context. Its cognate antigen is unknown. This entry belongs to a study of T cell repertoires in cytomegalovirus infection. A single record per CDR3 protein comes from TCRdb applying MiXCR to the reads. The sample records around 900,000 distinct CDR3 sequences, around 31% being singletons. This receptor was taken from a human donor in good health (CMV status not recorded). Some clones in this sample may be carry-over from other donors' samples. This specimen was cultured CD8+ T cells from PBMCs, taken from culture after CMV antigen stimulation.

CDR3 sequence: CASSIGLVYYEQYF. For the CDR3, the DNA is TGTGCCAGTAGTATAGGTCTAGTCTACTACGAGCAGTACTTC. V is TRBV19 and J is TRBJ2-7; D unresolved. Trimming took off 1 base at V and 3 bases at J, with 10 bases between the two ends. From germline, CDR1 is LNHDA and CDR2 SQIVND (reference sequence). The CDR3 runs to 14 residues.